This passage covers 10 T cell receptor beta chains from one sample sequenced in a study of identifying expanded T cells in peripheral blood. Repertoires were generated with immunoSEQ multiplex PCR, while TCRdb's copy carries only in-frame clones and drops some. Among under 85,000 clones listed, less than 90% were seen once. The specimen sequenced was blood. The origin of the receptors is a person aged 18-69 years in good health.

This clone was detected only once. The chain joins TRBV6-5 to TRBJ1-2; 8 bases align to TRBD1. With V trimmed by 5 bases and J by 7 bases, 9 bases remained unmatched. CDR1 is MNHEY and CDR2 is SVGAGI in the germline V gene. This CDR3 has 14 amino acids. The CDR3 region is CASSRTGNVGGYTF. CDR3 in DNA: TGTGCCAGCAGTAGGACAGGGAATGTGGGTGGCTACACCTTC.

The chain employs TRBV19 and TRBJ2-7; the D gene is possibly TRBD2 (5 bases). The CDR3 runs to 14 residues. The germline CDR1 and CDR2 sequences are LNHDA and SQIVND (reference sequence). Between the trimmed V and J ends, which lost 0 bases and 1 base, there was a span of 7 bases. Here the CDR3 DNA reads TGTGCCAGTAGTATAGAGACGGGATCCTACGAGCAGTACTTC. Protein: CASSIETGSYEQYF.

The chain couples TRBV28 to TRBJ1-2; D gene ambiguous. The ends were cut back, 6 bases at V and 1 base at J, with 9 bases in the middle. CDR3 length equals 13 residues. Per the germline V gene, CDR1 is MDHEN and CDR2 is SYDVKM. The CDR3 DNA sequence: TGTGCCAGCAGCACGTCAGTTAACTATGGCTACACCTTC. Its translation: CASSTSVNYGYTF.

The gene calls are TRBV18 and TRBJ2-7; 9 bases are shared with TRBD1. This CDR3 has 15 residues. V lost 6 bases to trimming and J lost 0 bases; unmatched junction nucleotides: 6. The germline V gene has CDR1 KGHSH and CDR2 LQKENI. The CDR3, as DNA: TGTGCCAGCTCCCCCCGGACAGGGGCCTCCTACGAGCAGTACTTC. Translation: CASSPRTGASYEQYF.

This chain links TRBV4-2 with TRBJ2-3; the D is unclear. Trimming removed 0 bases from V and 1 base from J, with 5 bases in between. Germline loops: CDR1 LGHNA, CDR2 YNFKEQ. The CDR3 covers 14 residues. As DNA, the CDR3 is TGTGCCAGCAGCCAAGAGCCCGGCACAGATACGCAGTATTTT. It translates to CASSQEPGTDTQYF.

The genes are TRBV7-8 and TRBJ2-3; D call uncertain. V lost 5 bases to trimming and J lost 3 bases, with 15 bases between them. Germline V CDR1 and CDR2: SGHVS, FQNEAQ. This CDR3 spans 15 amino acids. The CDR3 DNA sequence: TGTGCCAGCAGCCCCTATTCGGGCCTGACAGATACGCAGTATTTT. It is translated as CASSPYSGLTDTQYF.

In regard to this clone: Germline and junction disagree at one end, which may indicate a read error. J is TRBJ2-7 and V is TRBV30; 7 bases fit TRBD1. The CDR3 is made up of 11 amino acids. The germline V gene has CDR1 GTSNPN and CDR2 SVGIG (reference sequence). This CDR3 reads CAWSEGAHLRF. Here the CDR3 DNA reads TGTGCCTGGAGTGAGGGGGCGCATCTCCGCTTC.

The count of this clone is one. V gene TRBV6-6 combines with J gene TRBJ2-3, with TRBD1 as a possible D gene (6 bases). With 5 bases removed from V and 6 bases from J, the gap between germline ends came to 18 bases. The CDR3 has 15 residues. CDR1 and CDR2 from the germline V gene are MNHNY and SVGAGI (reference sequence). The CDR3 sequence: CASSPRGGQGDTQYF. Here the CDR3 DNA reads TGTGCCAGCAGTCCCAGGGGCGGCCAGGGGGATACGCAGTATTTT.

The rearrangement links TRBV7-9 to TRBJ2-2; no definite D call. The germline V gene encodes CDR1 SEHNR and CDR2 FQNEAQ (reference sequence). The CDR3 is 15 amino acids. V was clipped by 4 bases and J by 6 bases, with 15 bases between them. The CDR3 loop is CASSSPTASPGELFF. DNA of the CDR3: TGTGCCAGCAGCTCCCCAACAGCGTCCCCCGGGGAGCTGTTTTTT.

The genes are TRBV28 and TRBJ2-5, with D possibly being TRBD1 or TRBD2 (7 bases each). The V gene lost 7 bases and the J gene lost 2 bases, with 29 bases spanning the gap. Per germline, CDR1 MDHEN and CDR2 SYDVKM. The CDR3 has 19 residues. For the CDR3, the DNA is TGTGCCAGCAATTACCCGGCAGGGGGGAGGGCCGTGGGGCAAGAGACCCAGTACTTC. Translating gives CASNYPAGGRAVGQETQYF. Together with reference TRBV28 and TRBJ2-5, the CDR3 gives the full variable domain: DVKVTQSSRYLVKRTGEKVFLECVQDMDHENMFWYRQDPGLGLRLIYFSYDVKMKEKGDIPEGYSVSREKKERFSLILESASTNQTSMYLCASNYPAGGRAVGQETQYFGPGTRLLVL.